Here is one T cell receptor beta chain with its context. This record comes from a study of T cells of healthy individuals. Germline CDR1 DFQATT, CDR2 SNEGSKA (reference sequence). Trimming left V 3 bases short and J 0 bases short, with 11 bases between. This CDR3 comprises 15 residues. TCRdb independently ran MiXCR on the 5' RACE reads; one entry per CDR3 protein. This table holds around 98,000 distinct CDR3 sequences, roughly a sixth found once. The J gene is TRBJ2-2, the V gene TRBV20-1; either TRBD1 or TRBD2 may fit D (5 bases each). The sequence was obtained from a human donor in good health. The CDR3 spells CSASSPGPNTGELFF. In DNA form, the CDR3 reads TGCAGTGCTAGTAGCCCGGGACCGAACACCGGGGAGCTGTTTTTT.